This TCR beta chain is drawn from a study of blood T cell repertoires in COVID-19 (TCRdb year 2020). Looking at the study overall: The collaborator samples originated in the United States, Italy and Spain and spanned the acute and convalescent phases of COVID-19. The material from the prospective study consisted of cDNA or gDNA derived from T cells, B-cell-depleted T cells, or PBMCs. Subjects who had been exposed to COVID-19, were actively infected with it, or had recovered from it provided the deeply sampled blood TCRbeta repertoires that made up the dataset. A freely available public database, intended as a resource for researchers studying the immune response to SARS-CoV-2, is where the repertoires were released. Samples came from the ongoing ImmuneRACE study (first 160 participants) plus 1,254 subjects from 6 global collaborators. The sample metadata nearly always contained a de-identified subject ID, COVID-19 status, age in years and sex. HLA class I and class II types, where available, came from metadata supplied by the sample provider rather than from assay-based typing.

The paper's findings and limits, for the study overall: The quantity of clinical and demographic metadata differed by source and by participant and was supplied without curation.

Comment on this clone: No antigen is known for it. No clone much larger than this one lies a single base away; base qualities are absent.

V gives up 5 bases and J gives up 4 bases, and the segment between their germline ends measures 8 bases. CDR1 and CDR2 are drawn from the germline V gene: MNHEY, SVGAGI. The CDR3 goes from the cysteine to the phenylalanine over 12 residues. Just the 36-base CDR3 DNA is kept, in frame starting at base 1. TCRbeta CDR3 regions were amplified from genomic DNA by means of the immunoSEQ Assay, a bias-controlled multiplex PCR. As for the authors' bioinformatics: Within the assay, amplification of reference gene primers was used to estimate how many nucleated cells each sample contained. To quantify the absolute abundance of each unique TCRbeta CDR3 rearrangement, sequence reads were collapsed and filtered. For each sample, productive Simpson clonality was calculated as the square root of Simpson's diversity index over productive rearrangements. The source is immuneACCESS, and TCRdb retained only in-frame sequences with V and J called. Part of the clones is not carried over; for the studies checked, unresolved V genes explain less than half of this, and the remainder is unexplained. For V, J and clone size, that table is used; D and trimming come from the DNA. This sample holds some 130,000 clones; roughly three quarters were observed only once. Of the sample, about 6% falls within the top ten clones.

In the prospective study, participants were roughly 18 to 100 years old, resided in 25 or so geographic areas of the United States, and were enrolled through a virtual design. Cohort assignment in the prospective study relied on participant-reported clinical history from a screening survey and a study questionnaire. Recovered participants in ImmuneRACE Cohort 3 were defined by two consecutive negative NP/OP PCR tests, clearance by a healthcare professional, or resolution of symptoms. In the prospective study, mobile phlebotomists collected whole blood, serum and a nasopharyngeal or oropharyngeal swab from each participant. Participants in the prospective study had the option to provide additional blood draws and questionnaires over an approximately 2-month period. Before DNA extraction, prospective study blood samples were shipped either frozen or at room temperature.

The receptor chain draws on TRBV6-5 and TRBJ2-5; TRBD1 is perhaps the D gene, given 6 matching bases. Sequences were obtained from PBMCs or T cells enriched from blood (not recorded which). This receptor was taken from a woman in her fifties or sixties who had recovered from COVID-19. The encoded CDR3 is CASSRGGETQYF. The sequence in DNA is TGTGCCAGCAGTAGAGGGGGAGAGACCCAGTACTTC.